This T cell receptor beta chain was found in a study of cytomegalovirus exposure and HLA in healthy donors. Study observations and caveats: A later analysis showed HLA-associated TCR beta chains outstripping equally common others in clonal expansion. Presence/absence analyses rested on an assumption that sequencing depth was roughly uniform across donors. The study labeled more than 150 TCR beta chains cytomegalovirus-associated.

The CDR3 runs 14 residues. V gave up 10 bases and J gave up 1 base, with 14 bases separating them. The germline V gene encodes CDR1 MNHNY and CDR2 SVGAGI (reference sequence). The primer mix had 60 Vbeta and 13 Jbeta primers. This table comes from immunoSEQ multiplex PCR, and its TCRdb copy is limited to in-frame clones, with some not included. The data contain roughly 100,000 clones, more than 75% of them seen just once; the ten biggest clones take up under 13%. About this clone itself: Its antigen is not known.

Despite likely unrecorded immune exposures, the donors were nominally healthy at the time of sampling. The source material was PBMCs. The V call is TRBV6-6, the J call TRBJ1-5; D unresolved. This TCR was sampled from a woman aged 18-29 years in good health and CMV-seropositive. CDR3 bases: TGTGCCACCCAATCTACGGGAAGCAATCAGCCCCAGCATTTT. It codes for CATQSTGSNQPQHF.